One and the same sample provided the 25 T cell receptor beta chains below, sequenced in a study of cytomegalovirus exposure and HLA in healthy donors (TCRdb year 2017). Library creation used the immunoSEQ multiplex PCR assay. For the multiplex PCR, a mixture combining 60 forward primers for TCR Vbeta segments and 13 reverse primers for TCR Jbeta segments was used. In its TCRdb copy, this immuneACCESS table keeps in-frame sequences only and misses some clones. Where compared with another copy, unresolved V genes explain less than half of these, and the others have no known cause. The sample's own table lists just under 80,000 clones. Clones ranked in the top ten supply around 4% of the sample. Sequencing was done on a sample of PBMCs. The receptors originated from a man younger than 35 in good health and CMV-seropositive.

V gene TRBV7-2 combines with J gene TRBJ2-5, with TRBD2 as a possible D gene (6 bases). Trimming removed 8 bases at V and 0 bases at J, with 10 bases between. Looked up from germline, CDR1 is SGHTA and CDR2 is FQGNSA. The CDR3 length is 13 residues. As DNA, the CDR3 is TGTGCCAGCGCTCGGGAGAACCAAGAGACCCAGTACTTC. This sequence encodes CASARENQETQYF.

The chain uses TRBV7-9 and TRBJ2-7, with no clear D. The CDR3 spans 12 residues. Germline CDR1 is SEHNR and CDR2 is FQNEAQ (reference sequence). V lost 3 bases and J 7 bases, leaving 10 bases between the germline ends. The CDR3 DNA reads TGTGCCAGCAGCTTGGGTGGAGTTGAGCAGTACTTC. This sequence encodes CASSLGGVEQYF.

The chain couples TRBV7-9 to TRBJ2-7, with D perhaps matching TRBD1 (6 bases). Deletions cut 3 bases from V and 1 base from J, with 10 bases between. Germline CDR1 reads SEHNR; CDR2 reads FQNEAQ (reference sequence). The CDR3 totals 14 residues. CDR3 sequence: CASSLAGTSYEQYF. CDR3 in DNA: TGTGCCAGCAGCTTGGCCGGGACATCCTACGAGCAGTACTTC.

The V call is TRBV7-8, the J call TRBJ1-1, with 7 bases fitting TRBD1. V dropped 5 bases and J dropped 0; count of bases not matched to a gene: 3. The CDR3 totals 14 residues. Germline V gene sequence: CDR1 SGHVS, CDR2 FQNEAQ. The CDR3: CASSGGGLNTEAFF. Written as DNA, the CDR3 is TGTGCCAGCAGCGGAGGGGGCCTGAACACTGAAGCTTTCTTT.

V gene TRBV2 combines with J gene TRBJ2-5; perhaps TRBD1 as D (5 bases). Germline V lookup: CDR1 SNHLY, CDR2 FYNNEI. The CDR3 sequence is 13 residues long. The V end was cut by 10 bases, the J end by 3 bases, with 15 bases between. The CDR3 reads CATTEAGKETQYF. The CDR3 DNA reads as TGTGCCACCACCGAGGCAGGGAAAGAGACCCAGTACTTC.

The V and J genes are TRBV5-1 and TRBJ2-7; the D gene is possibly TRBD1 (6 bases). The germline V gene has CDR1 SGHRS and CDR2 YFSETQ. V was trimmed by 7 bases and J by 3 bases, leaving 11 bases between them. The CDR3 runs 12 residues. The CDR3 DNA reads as TGCGCCAGCTCCGAGGGGGTCTACGAGCAGTACTTC. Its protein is CASSEGVYEQYF.

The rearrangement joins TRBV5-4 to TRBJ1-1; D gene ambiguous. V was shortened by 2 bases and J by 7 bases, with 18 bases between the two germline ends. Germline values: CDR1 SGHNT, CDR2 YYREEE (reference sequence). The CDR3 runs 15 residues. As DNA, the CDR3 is TGTGCCAGCAGCTTAGGGAGGTCGACGGAGCTTGAAGCTTTCTTT. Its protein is CASSLGRSTELEAFF.

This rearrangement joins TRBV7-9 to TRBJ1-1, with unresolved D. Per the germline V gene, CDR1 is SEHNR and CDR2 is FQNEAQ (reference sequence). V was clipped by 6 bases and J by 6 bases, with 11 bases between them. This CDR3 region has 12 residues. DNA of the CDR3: TGTGCCAGCAGTCCCGTCCTCTCTGAAGCTTTCTTT. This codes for CASSPVLSEAFF.

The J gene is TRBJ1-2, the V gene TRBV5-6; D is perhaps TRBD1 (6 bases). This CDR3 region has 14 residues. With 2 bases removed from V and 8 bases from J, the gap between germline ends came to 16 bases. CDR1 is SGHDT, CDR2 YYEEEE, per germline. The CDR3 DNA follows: TGTGCCAGCAGCTTACTAGGGGGAGTGGACGGCTACACCTTC. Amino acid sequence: CASSLLGGVDGYTF.

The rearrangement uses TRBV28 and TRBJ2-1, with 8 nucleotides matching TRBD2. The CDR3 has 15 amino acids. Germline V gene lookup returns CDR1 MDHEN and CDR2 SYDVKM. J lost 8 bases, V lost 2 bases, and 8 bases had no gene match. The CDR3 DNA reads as TGTGCCAGCAGTTTAAGGGGACTAGGGTCCGATGAGCAGTTCTTC. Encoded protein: CASSLRGLGSDEQFF.

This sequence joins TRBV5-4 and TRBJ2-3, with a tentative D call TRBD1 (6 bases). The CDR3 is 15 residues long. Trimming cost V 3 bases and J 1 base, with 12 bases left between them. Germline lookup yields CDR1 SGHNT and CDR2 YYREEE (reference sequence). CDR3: CASSSRQARTDTQYF. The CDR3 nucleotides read TGTGCCAGCAGCTCCAGACAGGCTCGCACAGATACGCAGTATTTT.

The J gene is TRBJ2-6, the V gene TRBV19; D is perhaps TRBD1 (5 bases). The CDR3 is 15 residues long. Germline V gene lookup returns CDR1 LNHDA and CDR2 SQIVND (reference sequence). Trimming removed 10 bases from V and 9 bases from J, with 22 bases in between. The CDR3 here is CATYITKKGNNVLTF. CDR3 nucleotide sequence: TGTGCCACCTACATCACGAAAAAGGGGAACAACGTCCTGACTTTC. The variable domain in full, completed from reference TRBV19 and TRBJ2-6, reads DGGITQSPKYLFRKEGQNVTLSCEQNLNHDAMYWYRQDPGQGLRLIYYSQIVNDFQKGDIAEGYSVSREKKESFPLTVTSAQKNPTAFYLCATYITKKGNNVLTFGAGSRLTVL.

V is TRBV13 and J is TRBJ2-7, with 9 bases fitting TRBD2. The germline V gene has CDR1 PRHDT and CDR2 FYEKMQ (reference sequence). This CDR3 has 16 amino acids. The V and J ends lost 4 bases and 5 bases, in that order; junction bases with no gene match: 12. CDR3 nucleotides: TGTGCCAGCAGCTCCCTAGCGGGGAGAGTAGACCACGAGCAGTACTTC. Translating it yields CASSSLAGRVDHEQYF.

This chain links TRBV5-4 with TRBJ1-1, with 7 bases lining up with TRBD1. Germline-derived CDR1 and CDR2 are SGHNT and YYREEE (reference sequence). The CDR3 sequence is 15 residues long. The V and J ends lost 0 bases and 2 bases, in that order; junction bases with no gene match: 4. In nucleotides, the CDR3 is TGTGCCAGCAGCTTGGAAGGACAGGACAACACTGAAGCTTTCTTT. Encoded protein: CASSLEGQDNTEAFF.

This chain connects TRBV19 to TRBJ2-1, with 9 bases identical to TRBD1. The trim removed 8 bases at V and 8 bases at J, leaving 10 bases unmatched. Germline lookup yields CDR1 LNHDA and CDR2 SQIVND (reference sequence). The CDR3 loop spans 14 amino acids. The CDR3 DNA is TGTGCCAGTGGGACAGGGTATGGGATATATGAGCAGTTCTTC. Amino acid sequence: CASGTGYGIYEQFF.

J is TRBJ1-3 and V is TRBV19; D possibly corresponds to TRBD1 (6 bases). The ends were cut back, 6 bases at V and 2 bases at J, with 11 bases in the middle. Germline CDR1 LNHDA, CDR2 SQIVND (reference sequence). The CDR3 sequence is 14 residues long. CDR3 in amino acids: CASSLQGPGNTIYF. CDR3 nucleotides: TGTGCCAGTAGCCTACAGGGACCTGGAAACACCATATATTTT.

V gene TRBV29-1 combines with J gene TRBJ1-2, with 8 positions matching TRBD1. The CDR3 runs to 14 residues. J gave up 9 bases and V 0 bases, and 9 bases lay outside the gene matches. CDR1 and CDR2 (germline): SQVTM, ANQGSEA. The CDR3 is CSVEDGRDRNSYTF. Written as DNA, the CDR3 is TGCAGCGTTGAAGACGGCCGGGACAGGAACAGCTACACCTTC.

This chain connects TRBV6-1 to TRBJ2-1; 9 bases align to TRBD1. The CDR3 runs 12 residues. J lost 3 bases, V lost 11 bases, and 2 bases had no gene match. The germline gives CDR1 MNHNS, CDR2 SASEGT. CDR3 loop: CAGGQGYNEQFF. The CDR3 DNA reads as TGTGCCGGGGGACAGGGCTACAATGAGCAGTTCTTC.

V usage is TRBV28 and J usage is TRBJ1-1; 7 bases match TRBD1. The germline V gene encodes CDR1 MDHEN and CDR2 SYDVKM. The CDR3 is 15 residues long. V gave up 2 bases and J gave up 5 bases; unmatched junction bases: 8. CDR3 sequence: CASSLRETGRTEAFF. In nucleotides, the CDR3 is TGTGCCAGCAGTTTAAGAGAGACAGGGAGGACTGAAGCTTTCTTT.

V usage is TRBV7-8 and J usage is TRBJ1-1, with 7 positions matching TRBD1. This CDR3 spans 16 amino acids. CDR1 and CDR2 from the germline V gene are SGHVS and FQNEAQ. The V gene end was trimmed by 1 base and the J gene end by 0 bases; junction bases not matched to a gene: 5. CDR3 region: CASSLGGGLMNTEAFF. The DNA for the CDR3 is TGTGCCAGCAGCTTAGGAGGGGGCCTTATGAACACTGAAGCTTTCTTT.

CDR3 coding DNA: TGCAGCGGGAAAAGGGGGGCCAAAAACATTCAGTACTTC. Its protein product is CSGKRGAKNIQYF. V and J are TRBV29-1 and TRBJ2-4; D might be TRBD1 (6 bases). V lost 7 bases to trimming and J lost 1 base, with 11 bases between them. The CDR3 runs 13 residues. Germline-derived CDR1 and CDR2 are SQVTM and ANQGSEA.

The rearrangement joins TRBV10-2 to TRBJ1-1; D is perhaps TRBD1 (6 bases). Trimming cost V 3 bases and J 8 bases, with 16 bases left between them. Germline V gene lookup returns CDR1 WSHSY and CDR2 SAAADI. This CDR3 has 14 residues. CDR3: CASSEAGVVEEAFF. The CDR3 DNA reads TGCGCCAGCAGTGAAGCAGGGGTAGTTGAGGAAGCTTTCTTT.

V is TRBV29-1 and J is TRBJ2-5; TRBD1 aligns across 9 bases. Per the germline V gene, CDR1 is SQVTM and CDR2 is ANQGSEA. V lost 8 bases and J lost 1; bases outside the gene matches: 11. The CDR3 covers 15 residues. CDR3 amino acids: CSLLGQGSPQETQYF. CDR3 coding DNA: TGCAGCCTGCTGGGACAGGGATCGCCCCAAGAGACCCAGTACTTC.

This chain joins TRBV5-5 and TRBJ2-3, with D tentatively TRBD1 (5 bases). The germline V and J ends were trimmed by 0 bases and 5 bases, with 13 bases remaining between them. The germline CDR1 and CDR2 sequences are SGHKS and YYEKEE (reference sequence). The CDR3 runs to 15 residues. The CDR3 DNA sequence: TGTGCCAGCAGCTTGGGGGGCTCGACGGGAGATACGCAGTATTTT. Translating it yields CASSLGGSTGDTQYF.

Here the CDR3 DNA reads TGTGCCAGCAGTCTCAGACTAGCGGGGAGCTCCTACGAGCAGTACTTC. This translates into CASSLRLAGSSYEQYF. The V gene is TRBV6-6, the J gene TRBJ2-7; 11 bases match TRBD2. Trimming took 5 bases from V and 0 from J; bases not matched to a gene: 6. Per the germline V gene, CDR1 is MNHNY and CDR2 is SVGAGI (reference sequence). The CDR3 is made up of 16 amino acids.